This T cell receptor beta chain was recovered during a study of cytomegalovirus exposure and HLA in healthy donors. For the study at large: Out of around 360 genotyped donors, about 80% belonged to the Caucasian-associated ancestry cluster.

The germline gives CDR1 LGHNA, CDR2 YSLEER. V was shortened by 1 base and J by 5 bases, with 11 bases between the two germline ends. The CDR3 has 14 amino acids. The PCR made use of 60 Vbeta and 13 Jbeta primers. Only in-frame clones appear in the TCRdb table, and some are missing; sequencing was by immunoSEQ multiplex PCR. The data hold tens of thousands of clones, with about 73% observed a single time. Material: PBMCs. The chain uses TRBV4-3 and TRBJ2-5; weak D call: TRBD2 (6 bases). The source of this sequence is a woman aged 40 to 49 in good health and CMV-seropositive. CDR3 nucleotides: TGCGCCAGCAGCCAAGTTGGAGGGAGGGAGACCCAGTACTTC. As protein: CASSQVGGRETQYF.